The 19 T cell receptor beta chains listed next were all sequenced from one sample in a study of blood T cell repertoires in COVID-19 (dated by TCRdb to about 2020). Preparation of the library involved the immunoSEQ multiplex PCR assay. TCRdb mirrors the immuneACCESS table, restricted to in-frame sequences. Some clones are absent from its copies; in checked studies, under half trace to an unresolved V gene, and the reason for the others is unknown. Here the sample has 230,000 or so clones; around four fifths occur a single time. The top ten clones comprise 15% to 20% of the sample. The specimen was peripheral blood. The receptor set was obtained from a young man with active or convalescent COVID-19.

This chain connects TRBV28 to TRBJ1-2, with D possibly TRBD1 on 5 matching bases. There are 12 residues in the CDR3. The germline V gene encodes CDR1 MDHEN and CDR2 SYDVKM. V dropped 8 bases and J dropped 5 bases, with 12 bases sitting between them. CDR3 residues: CASAPRGYGYTF. CDR3 DNA: TGTGCCAGCGCTCCCCGGGGGTATGGCTACACCTTC.

The gene calls are TRBV5-8 and TRBJ2-7; D is perhaps TRBD1 (6 bases). CDR3 length equals 15 residues. Trimming shortened V by 2 bases and J by 0 bases, and 12 bases separated the two germline ends. CDR1 is SGHTS, CDR2 YDEGEE, per germline. The CDR3 is CASSLRAGVSYEQYF. The DNA of the CDR3 is TGTGCCAGCAGCTTAAGGGCAGGGGTCTCCTACGAGCAGTACTTC.

The chain is built from TRBV28 and TRBJ1-2; 11 nucleotides align to TRBD1. With 7 bases clipped from V and 8 bases from J, the junction kept 18 bases outside the gene matches. Germline V gives CDR1 MDHEN, CDR2 SYDVKM. CDR3 length equals 17 residues. The CDR3 reads CASTLSGGGQGVGGYTF. DNA for the CDR3: TGTGCCAGCACCCTCTCCGGGGGGGGACAGGGGGTCGGAGGCTACACCTTC.

V usage is TRBV28 and J usage is TRBJ1-1, with 8 bases that match TRBD1. This CDR3 region has 12 residues. From germline, CDR1 is MDHEN and CDR2 SYDVKM. The V gene end was trimmed by 2 bases and the J gene end by 10 bases; junction bases not matched to a gene: 3. The DNA for the CDR3 is TGTGCCAGCAGTTTAATCAGGGGGCTAGCTTTCTTT. The encoded protein is CASSLIRGLAFF.

V and J are TRBV28 and TRBJ1-6, with D tentatively TRBD1 (6 bases). The CDR3 has 16 amino acids. Germline V gene lookup returns CDR1 MDHEN and CDR2 SYDVKM. Trimming cost V 5 bases and J 6 bases, with 17 bases left between them. The CDR3 reads CASSGDIGPRNSPLHF. As DNA, the CDR3 is TGTGCCAGCAGTGGGGACATCGGCCCCCGTAATTCACCCCTCCACTTT.

This rearrangement joins TRBV5-4 to TRBJ2-1, with 7 bases lining up with TRBD2. Germline CDR1 and CDR2: SGHNT and YYREEE (reference sequence). V dropped 6 bases and J dropped 7; count of bases not matched to a gene: 10. This CDR3 is built from 14 residues. The CDR3 coding sequence is TGTGCCAGCACACGAGCGGGATCGGGGAATGAGCAGTTCTTC. This encodes CASTRAGSGNEQFF. Together with reference TRBV5-4 and TRBJ2-1, the CDR3 gives the full variable domain: ETGVTQSPTHLIKTRGQQVTLRCSSQSGHNTVSWYQQALGQGPQFIFQYYREEENGRGNFPPRFSGLQFPNYSSELNVNALELDDSALYLCASTRAGSGNEQFFGPGTRLTVL.

This chain's CDR3 is CASSRGHPGELFF. DNA for the CDR3: TGTGCCAGCAGTCGGGGACACCCCGGGGAGCTGTTTTTT. V and J are TRBV6-1 and TRBJ2-2; perhaps TRBD1 as D (6 bases). This CDR3 is built from 13 residues. Germline V gene data show CDR1 as MNHNS and CDR2 as SASEGT. V lost 5 bases and J 6 bases, leaving 10 bases between the germline ends.

The chain carries TRBV28 and TRBJ2-3; a possible D gene is TRBD2 (5 bases). V was cut by 7 bases and J by 4 bases, with 15 bases left in between. The germline CDR1 and CDR2 sequences are MDHEN and SYDVKM. The CDR3 is 14 residues long. CDR3 bases: TGTGCCAGCAAGAGGGTGCCCAGGCCAGATACGCAGTATTTT. This translates into CASKRVPRPDTQYF.

The V and J genes are TRBV10-1 and TRBJ1-1, with 7 bases that match TRBD1. The CDR3 loop spans 15 amino acids. J gave up 4 bases and V 7 bases, and 12 bases lay outside the gene matches. Germline CDR1 WNHNN, CDR2 SYGVQD (reference sequence). This CDR3 reads CASTRGEKRSTEAFF. CDR3 nucleotide sequence: TGCGCCAGCACCAGGGGGGAGAAGCGTAGCACTGAAGCTTTCTTT.

This rearrangement joins TRBV6-5 to TRBJ2-4, with a possible D match to TRBD2 (5 bases). CDR1 is MNHEY and CDR2 is SVGAGI in the germline V gene. The CDR3 contains 15 residues. With 5 bases removed from V and 2 bases from J, the gap between germline ends came to 13 bases. DNA of the CDR3: TGTGCCAGCAGTCCTGGCGGGTTGACCAAAAACATTCAGTACTTC. Translated, it gives CASSPGGLTKNIQYF.

The rearrangement uses TRBV19 and TRBJ2-7, with 7 bases aligning to TRBD2. Germline CDR1 LNHDA, CDR2 SQIVND (reference sequence). The J segment lost 6 bases and the V segment lost 5 bases, leaving 16 bases of the junction unmatched. The CDR3 has 16 residues. The CDR3 is CASSVKLGLTPGEQYF. CDR3 sequence (DNA): TGTGCCAGTAGTGTTAAACTGGGACTAACCCCCGGCGAGCAGTACTTC.

The chain uses TRBV29-1 and TRBJ1-5, with TRBD1 matching over 9 bases. The CDR3 is made up of 15 amino acids. V shed 7 bases, J shed 5 bases, and the junction held 12 bases outside the gene matches. CDR1 and CDR2 from the germline V gene are SQVTM and ANQGSEA. CDR3 residues: CSASTGGKIHQPQHF. The CDR3 DNA reads as TGCAGCGCCTCGACAGGGGGAAAGATTCATCAGCCCCAGCATTTT.

This clone has only one observation. The chain uses TRBV27 and TRBJ1-1; D perhaps matches TRBD1 (6 bases). Germline loops: CDR1 MNHEY, CDR2 SMNVEV (reference sequence). The CDR3 is made up of 12 amino acids. The V and J ends lost 8 bases and 4 bases respectively, with 11 bases between them. DNA for the CDR3: TGTGCCAGCGGGGGGGGCCCCACTGAAGCTTTCTTT. Protein: CASGGGPTEAFF.

The J gene is TRBJ1-2, the V gene TRBV29-1; 8 bases line up with TRBD1. This CDR3 is 11 amino acids long. The V segment lost 4 bases and the J segment 13 bases; nucleotides outside the gene matches: 8. Germline assignment: CDR1 SQVTM and CDR2 ANQGSEA. CDR3 in DNA: TGCAGCGTTGGTGGGCAGGGGGCGTCCACCTTC. It translates to CSVGGQGASTF. The full variable domain, in which reference TRBV29-1 and TRBJ1-2 provide the parts outside the CDR3, is SAVISQKPSRDICQRGTSLTIQCQVDSQVTMMFWYRQQPGQSLTLIATANQGSEATYESGFVIDKFPISRPNLTFSTLTVSNMSPEDSSIYLCSVGGQGASTFGSGTRLTVV.

This chain links TRBV18 with TRBJ1-1, with 8 bases matching TRBD1. The trim removed 2 bases at V and 5 bases at J, leaving 13 bases unmatched. Germline CDR1 reads KGHSH; CDR2 reads LQKENI. The CDR3 is 17 amino acids. The CDR3 is CASSPGSAHRGWTEAFF. DNA for the CDR3: TGTGCCAGCTCACCAGGGTCGGCACACAGGGGGTGGACTGAAGCTTTCTTT.

The V call is TRBV24-1, the J call TRBJ1-5; a weak D match, TRBD1 (6 bases). Germline values: CDR1 KGHDR, CDR2 SFDVKD. The CDR3 contains 16 residues. Trimming removed 4 bases at V and 0 bases at J, with 12 bases between. The CDR3 coding sequence is TGTGCCACCAGTGACCAAACAGGGATTAGCAATCAGCCCCAGCATTTT. Its protein product is CATSDQTGISNQPQHF.

This clone is a singleton in its sample. The gene calls are TRBV2 and TRBJ2-6; D may be TRBD1 (6 bases). V lost 6 bases, J lost 0 bases, and 12 bases lay in between. The germline CDR1 and CDR2 sequences are SNHLY and FYNNEI. This CDR3 spans 16 amino acids. CDR3 coding DNA: TGTGCCAGCAGCCTAACAGGGTACTCTGGGGCCAACGTCCTGACTTTC. It encodes CASSLTGYSGANVLTF.

Only a few counts were recorded for this clone. The chain links TRBV6-5 to TRBJ2-7, with D possibly TRBD1 on 5 matching bases. Trimming removed 4 bases at V and 4 bases at J, with 11 bases between. Germline V CDR1 and CDR2: MNHEY, SVGAGI. The CDR3 has 13 residues. The CDR3 region has the DNA TGTGCCAGCAGTTTCGCGACAGAGTACGAGCAGTACTTC. Its translation: CASSFATEYEQYF.

J is TRBJ1-2 and V is TRBV30; D is unclear. CDR1 and CDR2 from the germline V gene are GTSNPN and SVGIG (reference sequence). The CDR3 contains 16 residues. V lost 3 bases and J 2 bases, leaving 19 bases between the germline ends. CDR3 DNA: TGTGCCTGGAGAACCCGGCAGGCAAATTCAAACTATGGCTACACCTTC. It is translated as CAWRTRQANSNYGYTF.